This T cell receptor beta chain was retrieved from a study of graft-versus-host responses after intestinal transplantation. Overall study: Every recipient underwent anti-thymocyte globulin induction, then tacrolimus and steroids for two to three years.

Trimming took 4 bases from V and 1 from J, leaving 11 bases between them. CDR1 is MNHEY and CDR2 is SMNVEV in the germline V gene (reference sequence). The CDR3 loop spans 15 amino acids. Study results and limitations: GvH clones were found in recipient marrow; some appeared first in ileum or blood.

With regard to this clone: Its antigen remains unidentified.

Profiled with immunoSEQ multiplex PCR; TCRdb holds only in-frame clones, not every one. The table shows just under 90,000 clones, with about four fifths occurring only once. This chain links TRBV27 with TRBJ1-5; D is ambiguous. The receptor comes from a human donor who received an intestinal transplant. Sequencing used unstimulated CD8+ T cells sorted from spleen or lymph node cells, obtained before intestinal transplant. The CDR3 bases are TGTGCCAGCAGTTGGGAGGGCGTCAGCAATCAGCCCCAGCATTTT. Its protein product is CASSWEGVSNQPQHF.